Listed below are T cell receptor beta chains from one sample, sequenced in a study of blood T cell repertoires in COVID-19. Data came from immunoSEQ multiplex PCR; TCRdb stores just in-frame clones and leaves some out. This table has 45,000 to 50,000 clones, about 87% appearing once. The source material was peripheral blood. The receptors derive from a middle-aged man with acute or convalescent COVID-19. CDR3s include the opening cysteine and the closing phenylalanine or tryptophan. The order of the fields is clone size, D gene, J gene, V gene, CDR3 protein, CDR3 DNA. A D gene is named only where the DNA matches it firmly. The listing skips clone size in some rows; elsewhere it reads once, few, many or a size class.

size: NA; D: TRBD2; J: TRBJ2-5; V: TRBV4-2; CDR3: CASSHRLAGGQETQYF; DNA: TGTGCCAGCAGCCATAGACTAGCGGGGGGCCAGGAGACCCAGTACTTC
size: NA; D: NA; J: TRBJ1-1; V: TRBV20-1; CDR3: CSASQTRGTEAFF; DNA: TGCAGTGCTAGTCAGACCCGGGGCACTGAAGCTTTCTTT
size: few; D: NA; J: TRBJ2-5; V: TRBV21-1; CDR3: CASSASGYQETQYF; DNA: TGTGCCAGCAGCGCTTCAGGGTACCAAGAGACCCAGTACTTC
size: NA; D: TRBD1; J: TRBJ1-2; V: TRBV5-1; CDR3: CASSLTSGQGIGYTF; DNA: TGCGCCAGCAGCTTAACCTCAGGACAGGGTATAGGCTACACCTTC
size: NA; D: NA; J: TRBJ2-7; V: TRBV6-5; CDR3: CASSYGGGGKYEQYF; DNA: TGTGCCAGCAGTTACGGCGGAGGGGGCAAGTACGAGCAGTACTTC
size: NA; D: NA; J: TRBJ2-1; V: TRBV3-1/TRBV3-2; CDR3: CASSQLASSYNEQFF; DNA: TGTGCCAGCAGCCAACTAGCGAGCTCCTACAATGAGCAGTTCTTC
size: few; D: NA; J: TRBJ2-7; V: TRBV5-5; CDR3: CASSLTFSGHEQYF; DNA: TGTGCCAGCAGCTTGACCTTTTCAGGGCACGAGCAGTACTTC
size: NA; D: TRBD1; J: TRBJ1-2; V: TRBV6-2/TRBV6-3; CDR3: CASSRGQGDGYTF; DNA: TGTGCCAGCAGTCGGGGACAGGGCGATGGCTACACCTTC
size: NA; D: NA; J: TRBJ2-5; V: TRBV10-3; CDR3: CAISEKGSEGTQYF; DNA: TGTGCCATCAGTGAGAAAGGGAGCGAGGGGACCCAGTACTTC
size: few; D: TRBD2; J: TRBJ2-7; V: TRBV28; CDR3: CASRLLSSGGLYEQYF; DNA: TGTGCCAGCAGACTCCTCTCTAGCGGGGGACTCTACGAGCAGTACTTC
size: NA; D: NA; J: TRBJ2-3; V: TRBV11-2; CDR3: CASSTSSATDTQYF; DNA: TGTGCCAGCAGCACCTCTAGCGCCACAGATACGCAGTATTTT
size: NA; D: TRBD2; J: TRBJ2-7; V: TRBV7-2; CDR3: CASSLAARGGFYEQYF; DNA: TGTGCCAGCAGCTTAGCGGCGCGGGGGGGATTTTACGAGCAGTACTTC
size: once; D: NA; J: TRBJ1-2; V: TRBV27; CDR3: CASSSGGGLQRANYGYTF; DNA: TGTGCCAGCAGTTCGGGGGGGGGACTGCAAAGGGCTAACTATGGCTACACCTTC
size: NA; D: NA; J: TRBJ1-3; V: TRBV12-3/TRBV12-4; CDR3: CASSQTVGNTIYF; DNA: TGTGCCAGCAGTCAGACAGTCGGAAACACCATATATTTT
size: NA; D: NA; J: TRBJ2-7; V: TRBV18; CDR3: CASSRGGSNEQYF; DNA: TGTGCCAGCTCCCGAGGGGGTTCTAACGAGCAGTACTTC
size: NA; D: NA; J: TRBJ2-7; V: TRBV13; CDR3: CASRGGSYEQYF; DNA: TGTGCCAGCAGGGGGGGCTCCTACGAGCAGTACTTC
size: NA; D: NA; J: TRBJ1-1; V: TRBV19; CDR3: CASSNLQTEAFF; DNA: TGTGCCAGTAGTAATTTACAAACTGAAGCTTTCTTT
size: NA; D: TRBD1; J: TRBJ2-7; V: TRBV9; CDR3: CASSESGTGGYKYF; DNA: TGTGCCAGCAGTGAATCCGGGACAGGGGGCTATAAGTACTTC
size: NA; D: NA; J: TRBJ1-3; V: TRBV28; CDR3: CASSLLGEATGNTIYF; DNA: TGTGCCAGCAGTTTATTGGGGGAGGCTACTGGAAACACCATATATTTT
size: NA; D: TRBD2; J: TRBJ2-1; V: TRBV29-1; CDR3: CSVEVYTSGGTMRQFF; DNA: TGCAGCGTTGAAGTCTACACTAGCGGGGGAACAATGAGGCAGTTCTTC
size: NA; D: NA; J: TRBJ1-4; V: TRBV24-1; CDR3: CATSGAADNEKLFF; DNA: TGTGCCACCAGTGGTGCGGCAGACAATGAAAAACTGTTTTTT
size: NA; D: NA; J: TRBJ1-4; V: TRBV7-2; CDR3: CASSSLTGTNEKLFF; DNA: TGTGCCAGCAGCTCCCTAACAGGAACTAATGAAAAACTGTTTTTT
size: few; D: NA; J: TRBJ2-3; V: TRBV5-4; CDR3: CASAWDSYTDTQYF; DNA: TGTGCCAGCGCTTGGGACTCCTACACAGATACGCAGTATTTT
size: NA; D: TRBD2; J: TRBJ2-1; V: TRBV5-4; CDR3: CASSSSGSYNEQFF; DNA: TGTGCCAGCAGCTCTAGCGGGTCATACAATGAGCAGTTCTTC
size: few; D: TRBD1; J: TRBJ2-7; V: TRBV4-1; CDR3: CASSQDPGQVYEQYF; DNA: TGCGCCAGCAGCCAAGACCCGGGACAGGTATACGAGCAGTACTTC
size: NA; D: NA; J: TRBJ1-1; V: TRBV2; CDR3: CASRRGPGTEAFF; DNA: TGTGCCAGTCGGAGGGGACCGGGCACTGAAGCTTTCTTT
size: few; D: NA; J: TRBJ1-1; V: TRBV28; CDR3: CASSLYRVPEAFF; DNA: TGTGCCAGCAGTTTGTACAGGGTCCCTGAAGCTTTCTTT
size: NA; D: TRBD2; J: TRBJ2-3; V: TRBV7-9; CDR3: CASSPLAGIGRDTQYF; DNA: TGTGCCAGCAGCCCACTAGCGGGCATTGGTAGAGATACGCAGTATTTT
size: NA; D: TRBD2; J: TRBJ2-5; V: TRBV2; CDR3: CASSGGLAGGQETQYF; DNA: TGTGCCAGCAGTGGAGGACTAGCGGGAGGACAAGAGACCCAGTACTTC
size: NA; D: TRBD2; J: TRBJ2-7; V: TRBV5-1; CDR3: CASTLGLAGAGEQYF; DNA: TGCGCCAGCACCCTAGGACTAGCGGGGGCGGGCGAGCAGTACTTC
size: few; D: NA; J: TRBJ1-1; V: TRBV9; CDR3: CASSGTVNMNTEAFF; DNA: TGTGCCAGCAGCGGGACAGTTAACATGAACACTGAAGCTTTCTTT
size: NA; D: NA; J: TRBJ1-3; V: TRBV13; CDR3: CASSSTTGTGNTIYF; DNA: TGTGCCAGCAGCTCAACCACAGGGACTGGAAACACCATATATTTT
size: NA; D: NA; J: TRBJ1-3; V: TRBV6-6; CDR3: CASLNPDLRGNTIYF; DNA: TGTGCCAGCCTAAATCCCGATCTTCGGGGAAACACCATATATTTT
size: NA; D: TRBD1; J: TRBJ1-2; V: TRBV18; CDR3: CASSPYRDSPNYGYTF; DNA: TGTGCCAGCTCACCATATAGGGACAGCCCTAACTATGGCTACACCTTC
size: NA; D: NA; J: TRBJ2-6; V: TRBV19; CDR3: CASGGQGYSGANVLTF; DNA: TGTGCCAGCGGTGGTCAGGGATACTCTGGGGCCAACGTCCTGACTTTC
size: NA; D: TRBD2; J: TRBJ2-1; V: TRBV12-5; CDR3: CASGSDSGRRNEQFF; DNA: TGTGCTAGTGGCTCCGATAGCGGGAGGCGGAATGAGCAGTTCTTC
size: NA; D: TRBD1; J: TRBJ1-5; V: TRBV10-3; CDR3: CAVQQGPRSNQPQHF; DNA: TGTGCCGTACAACAGGGGCCCCGAAGCAATCAGCCCCAGCATTTT
size: NA; D: TRBD1; J: TRBJ2-2; V: TRBV24-1; CDR3: CATSDLMGQGTGELFF; DNA: TGTGCCACCAGTGATTTAATGGGACAGGGCACCGGGGAGCTGTTTTTT
size: NA; D: NA; J: TRBJ2-2; V: TRBV5-1; CDR3: CASMDGRRNTGELFF; DNA: TGCGCCAGCATGGACGGGAGACGGAACACCGGGGAGCTGTTTTTT
size: once; D: TRBD1; J: TRBJ2-1; V: TRBV6-5; CDR3: CASSYPGTGSVNEQFF; DNA: TGTGCCAGCAGTTACCCAGGGACAGGGTCGGTCAATGAGCAGTTCTTC
size: once; D: TRBD2; J: TRBJ2-1; V: TRBV18; CDR3: CASSLAGGYNEQFF; DNA: TGTGCCAGCTCCCTAGCGGGGGGATACAATGAGCAGTTCTTC
size: NA; D: NA; J: TRBJ2-5; V: TRBV4-1; CDR3: CASSQPSVGETQTQYF; DNA: TGCGCCAGCAGCCAGCCCTCGGTCGGGGAAACGCAGACCCAGTACTTC
size: NA; D: TRBD1; J: TRBJ2-1; V: TRBV7-9; CDR3: CASSLGQGAHNEQFF; DNA: TGTGCCAGCAGCTTAGGACAGGGGGCACACAATGAGCAGTTCTTC
size: NA; D: TRBD1; J: TRBJ1-2; V: TRBV11-2; CDR3: CASSFGQENYGYTF; DNA: TGTGCCAGCAGCTTCGGACAGGAGAACTATGGCTACACCTTC
size: NA; D: TRBD1; J: TRBJ1-3; V: TRBV27; CDR3: CASSLTGYPTGGLLGNTIYF; DNA: TGTGCCAGCAGTTTAACTGGCTACCCAACAGGGGGGTTACTTGGAAACACCATATATTTT
size: NA; D: NA; J: TRBJ2-5; V: TRBV13; CDR3: CASSSSTGTRETQYF; DNA: TGTGCCAGCAGCTCGTCAACCGGGACTCGGGAGACCCAGTACTTC
size: NA; D: TRBD2; J: TRBJ2-7; V: TRBV10-3; CDR3: CAISEGGTREYEQYF; DNA: TGTGCCATCAGTGAGGGAGGGACTAGGGAGTACGAGCAGTACTTC
size: NA; D: NA; J: TRBJ2-7; V: TRBV24-1; CDR3: CATSDSRVPEQYF; DNA: TGTGCCACCAGTGATTCCAGGGTGCCCGAGCAGTACTTC
size: NA; D: TRBD1; J: TRBJ1-2; V: TRBV4-2; CDR3: CASSQDGTGAFGYTF; DNA: TGTGCCAGCAGCCAGGACGGGACAGGGGCTTTTGGCTACACCTTC
size: NA; D: TRBD1; J: TRBJ2-1; V: TRBV6-4; CDR3: CASRRQGGDNEQFF; DNA: TGTGCCAGCAGAAGACAGGGGGGTGACAATGAGCAGTTCTTC
size: NA; D: TRBD1; J: TRBJ2-7; V: TRBV4-3; CDR3: CASSQDHRGTGFEQYF; DNA: TGCGCCAGCAGCCAAGATCATAGGGGGACAGGTTTCGAGCAGTACTTC
size: NA; D: NA; J: TRBJ1-2; V: TRBV2; CDR3: CASSDIQEIYGYTF; DNA: TGTGCCAGCAGTGATATTCAGGAAATCTATGGCTACACCTTC
size: NA; D: NA; J: TRBJ2-2; V: TRBV5-8; CDR3: CASTGKTNTGELFF; DNA: TGTGCCAGCACAGGGAAGACGAACACCGGGGAGCTGTTTTTT
size: NA; D: NA; J: TRBJ2-6; V: TRBV19; CDR3: CASSTGLAGANVLTF; DNA: TGTGCCAGTAGCACGGGATTAGCTGGGGCCAACGTCCTGACTTTC
size: once; D: NA; J: TRBJ2-5; V: TRBV2; CDR3: CASIRTRAETQYF; DNA: TGTGCCAGCATAAGAACCAGGGCGGAGACCCAGTACTTC
size: NA; D: TRBD1; J: TRBJ2-1; V: TRBV5-8; CDR3: CASLGQGKRNEQFF; DNA: TGTGCCAGTCTCGGACAGGGGAAGAGAAATGAGCAGTTCTTC
size: NA; D: TRBD1; J: TRBJ2-7; V: TRBV9; CDR3: CASSPQGAVGEQYF; DNA: TGTGCCAGCAGCCCACAGGGGGCCGTTGGCGAGCAGTACTTC
size: NA; D: TRBD1; J: TRBJ2-1; V: TRBV19; CDR3: CASSPGQGDSNEQFF; DNA: TGTGCCAGTAGCCCGGGACAGGGGGATTCCAACGAGCAGTTCTTC
size: NA; D: NA; J: TRBJ1-1; V: TRBV5-6; CDR3: CASSLSDQGILNTEAFF; DNA: TGTGCCAGCAGCTTGTCGGACCAGGGAATTCTGAACACTGAAGCTTTCTTT